The clone carrying this TCR beta chain was seen more than once but under ten times. Antigen specificity is unknown. This sample was included in a study of T cells after yellow fever vaccination. Study details: The fractions with low cell numbers were processed using SMART-Seq v4 Ultra Low Input. Findings of the study overall: In FACS-sorted repertoires, abundant clonotypes from the bulk population could appear as contaminants. Once the booster was given, most primary-vaccination clones reappeared, at just under 98% for CD4 and 85% to 90% for CD8.

Each CDR3 protein gets one entry after TCRdb re-called the 5' RACE reads with MiXCR. The sample contains about 350,000 distinct CDR3 sequences, about 9.9% of which appear only once. CDR1 and CDR2 from the germline V gene are SQVTM and ANQGSEA. V dropped 7 bases and J dropped 2 bases, with 11 bases sitting between them. The CDR3 totals 12 residues. V is TRBV29-1 and J is TRBJ2-5, with a weak D call TRBD1 (6 bases). This TCR was recovered from a man aged 18 to 29 who received the YFV17D yellow fever vaccine. The specimen comprised PBMCs, sampled on the day of the first yellow fever vaccination. CDR3 nucleotide sequence: TGCAGCGGTGATGGACAGCAAGAGACCCAGTACTTC. Translated: CSGDGQQETQYF.